This T cell receptor (beta chain) was identified in a study of blood T cells in healthy people across ages. Notes on the study in general: In the absence of known donor CMV status, changes in expanded clonotypes were possibly confounded. The percentage of naive T cells correlated strongly with TCR beta diversity.

Germline CDR1 LGHDT, CDR2 YNNKEL (reference sequence). There are 14 residues in the CDR3. Primers used in a second PCR of about 6 to 11 cycles were a sample-barcoded 5' primer and a J-beta primer mix. Each CDR3 protein is one row after TCRdb ran MiXCR on the 5' RACE reads. This sample has about 650,000 distinct CDR3 sequences; about a third occur once, and the top ten carry 15%. In its sample, this clonotype was seen a few times. Its specificity is not known. A much bigger clone sits one base away, suggesting this may be a read error. Sequenced input: blood. The TCR was taken from an elderly woman in good health. The chain couples TRBV3-1 to TRBJ2-5; the D gene is possibly TRBD2 (6 bases). The CDR3 bases are TGTGCCGGCAGCCGGAGACGGGAGCAAGAGACCCAGTACTTC. Translation gives CAGSRRREQETQYF.